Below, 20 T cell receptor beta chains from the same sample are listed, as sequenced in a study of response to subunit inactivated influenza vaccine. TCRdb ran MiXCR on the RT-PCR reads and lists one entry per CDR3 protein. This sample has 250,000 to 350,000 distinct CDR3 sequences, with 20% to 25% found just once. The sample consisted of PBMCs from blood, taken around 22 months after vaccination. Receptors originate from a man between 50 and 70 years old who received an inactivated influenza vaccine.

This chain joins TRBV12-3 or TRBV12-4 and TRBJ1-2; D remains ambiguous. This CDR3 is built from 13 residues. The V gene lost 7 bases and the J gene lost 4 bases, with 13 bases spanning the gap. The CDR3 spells CASTPDGFYGYTF. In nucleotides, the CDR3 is TGTGCCAGCACCCCGGACGGCTTCTATGGCTACACCTTC.

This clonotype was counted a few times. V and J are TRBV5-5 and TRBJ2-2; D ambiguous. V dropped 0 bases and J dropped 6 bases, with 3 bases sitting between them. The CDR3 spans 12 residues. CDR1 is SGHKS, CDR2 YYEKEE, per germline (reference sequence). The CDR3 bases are TGTGCCAGCAGCTTGGCCGCCGGGGAGCTGTTTTTT. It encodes CASSLAAGELFF.

The CDR3: CASSLAGTGYVNEQFF. CDR3 in DNA: TGTGCCAGCAGCTTAGCGGGGACAGGGTACGTCAATGAGCAGTTCTTC. V is TRBV7-2 and J is TRBJ2-1; 9 bases map to TRBD1. From germline, CDR1 is SGHTA and CDR2 FQGNSA. The CDR3 is 16 residues long. V lost 0 bases and J lost 6; bases outside the gene matches: 6. Variable domain in full (rest from reference TRBV7-2 and TRBJ2-1): GAGVSQSPSNKVTEKGKDVELRCDPISGHTALYWYRQSLGQGLEFLIYFQGNSAPDKSGLPSDRFSAERTGGSVSTLTIQRTQQEDSAVYLCASSLAGTGYVNEQFFGPGTRLTVL.

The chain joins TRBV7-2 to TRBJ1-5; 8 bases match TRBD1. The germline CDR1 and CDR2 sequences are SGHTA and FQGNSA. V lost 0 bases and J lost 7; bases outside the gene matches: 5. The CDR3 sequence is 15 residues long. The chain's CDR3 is CASSLARDRNQPQHF. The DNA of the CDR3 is TGTGCCAGCAGCTTAGCCCGGGACAGGAACCAGCCCCAGCATTTT.

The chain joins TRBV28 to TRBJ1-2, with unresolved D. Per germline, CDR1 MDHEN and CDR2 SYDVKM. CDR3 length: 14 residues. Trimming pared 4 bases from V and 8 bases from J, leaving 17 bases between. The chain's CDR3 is CASSSSGPAAGYTF. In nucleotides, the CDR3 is TGTGCCAGCAGTTCTTCAGGACCCGCCGCGGGCTACACCTTC.

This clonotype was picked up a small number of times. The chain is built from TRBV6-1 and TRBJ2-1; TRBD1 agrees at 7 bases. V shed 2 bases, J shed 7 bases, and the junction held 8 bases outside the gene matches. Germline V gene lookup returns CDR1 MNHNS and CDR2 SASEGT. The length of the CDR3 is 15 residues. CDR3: CASSERQGGWNEQFF. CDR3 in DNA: TGTGCCAGCAGTGAAAGACAGGGCGGTTGGAATGAGCAGTTCTTC.

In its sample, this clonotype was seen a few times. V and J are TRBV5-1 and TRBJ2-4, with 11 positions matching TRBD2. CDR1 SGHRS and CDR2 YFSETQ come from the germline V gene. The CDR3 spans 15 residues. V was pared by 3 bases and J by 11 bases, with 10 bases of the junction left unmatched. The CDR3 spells CASSSTSGGLKFQYF. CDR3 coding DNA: TGCGCCAGCAGCTCAACTAGCGGGGGCCTAAAATTTCAGTACTTC.

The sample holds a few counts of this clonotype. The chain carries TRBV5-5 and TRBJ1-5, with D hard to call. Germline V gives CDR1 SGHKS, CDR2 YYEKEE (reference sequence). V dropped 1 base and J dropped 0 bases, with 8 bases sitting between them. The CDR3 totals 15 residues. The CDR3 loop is CASSLSGNSNQPQHF. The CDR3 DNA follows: TGTGCCAGCAGCTTGTCTGGGAATAGCAATCAGCCCCAGCATTTT.

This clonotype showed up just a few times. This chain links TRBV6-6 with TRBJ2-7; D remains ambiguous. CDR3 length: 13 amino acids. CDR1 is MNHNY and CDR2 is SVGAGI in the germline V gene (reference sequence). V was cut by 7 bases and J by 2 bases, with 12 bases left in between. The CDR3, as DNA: TGTGCCAGCAACATTAATCGGGCCTACGAGCAGTACTTC. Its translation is CASNINRAYEQYF.

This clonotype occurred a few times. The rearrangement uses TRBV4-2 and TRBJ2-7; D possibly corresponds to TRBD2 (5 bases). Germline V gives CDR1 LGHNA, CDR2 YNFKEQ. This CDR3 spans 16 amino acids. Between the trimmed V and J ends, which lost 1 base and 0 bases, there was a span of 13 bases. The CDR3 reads CASSQVPGSSSYEQYF. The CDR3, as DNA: TGTGCCAGCAGCCAAGTTCCGGGGAGCAGCTCCTACGAGCAGTACTTC.

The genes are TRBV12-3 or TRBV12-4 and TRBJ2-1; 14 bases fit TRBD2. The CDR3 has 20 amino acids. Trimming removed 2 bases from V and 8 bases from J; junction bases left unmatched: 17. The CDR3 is CASSLTGTSGSFYPPHEQFF. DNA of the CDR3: TGTGCCAGCAGTTTAACCGGGACTAGCGGGAGTTTTTATCCCCCCCATGAGCAGTTCTTC.

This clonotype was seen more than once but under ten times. CDR3: CSAEARASGAFF. In DNA form, the CDR3 reads TGCAGTGCCGAGGCCCGGGCCTCAGGAGCTTTCTTT. The chain employs TRBV20-1 and TRBJ1-1; D gene uncertain. V shed 6 bases and J shed 10 bases, with 18 bases lying between them. The V gene's germline CDR1 is DFQATT and CDR2 SNEGSKA (reference sequence). The CDR3 spans 12 residues.

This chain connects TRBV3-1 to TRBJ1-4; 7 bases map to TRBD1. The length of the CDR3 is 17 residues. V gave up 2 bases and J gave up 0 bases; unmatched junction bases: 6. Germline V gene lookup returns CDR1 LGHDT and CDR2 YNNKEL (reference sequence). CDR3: CASSQSRDRTTNEKLFF. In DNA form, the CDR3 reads TGTGCCAGCAGCCAATCCCGGGACAGAACAACTAATGAAAAACTGTTTTTT.

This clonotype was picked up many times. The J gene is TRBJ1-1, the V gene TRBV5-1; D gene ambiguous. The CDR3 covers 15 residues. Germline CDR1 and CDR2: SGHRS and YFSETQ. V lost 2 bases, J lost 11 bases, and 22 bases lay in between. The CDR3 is CASSFNPAKGGRAFF. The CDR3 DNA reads TGCGCCAGCAGCTTCAATCCGGCCAAGGGTGGAAGGGCTTTCTTT.

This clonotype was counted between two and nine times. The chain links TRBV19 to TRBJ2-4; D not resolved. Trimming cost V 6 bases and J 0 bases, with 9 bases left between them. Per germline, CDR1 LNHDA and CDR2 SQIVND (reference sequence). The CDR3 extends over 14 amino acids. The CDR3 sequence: CASSLDPAKNIQYF. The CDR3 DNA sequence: TGTGCCAGTAGCCTGGATCCAGCCAAAAACATTCAGTACTTC.

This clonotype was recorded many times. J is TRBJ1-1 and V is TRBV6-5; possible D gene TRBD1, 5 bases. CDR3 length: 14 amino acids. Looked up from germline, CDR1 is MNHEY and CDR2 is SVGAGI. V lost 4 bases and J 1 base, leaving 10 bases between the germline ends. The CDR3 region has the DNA TGTGCCAGCAGTTTCGGCGGGGGGAACACTGAAGCTTTCTTT. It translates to CASSFGGGNTEAFF.

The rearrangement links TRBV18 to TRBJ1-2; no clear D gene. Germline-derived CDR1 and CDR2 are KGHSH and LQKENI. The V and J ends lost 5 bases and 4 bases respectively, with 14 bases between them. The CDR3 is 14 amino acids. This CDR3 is CASSAAEDGYGYTF. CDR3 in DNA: TGTGCCAGCTCAGCAGCTGAAGATGGCTATGGCTACACCTTC.

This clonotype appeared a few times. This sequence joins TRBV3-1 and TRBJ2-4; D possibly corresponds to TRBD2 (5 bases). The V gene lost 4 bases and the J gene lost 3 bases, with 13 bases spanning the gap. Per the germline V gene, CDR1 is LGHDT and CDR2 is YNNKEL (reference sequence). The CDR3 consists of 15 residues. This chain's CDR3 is CASSPSGVGKNIQYF. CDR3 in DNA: TGTGCCAGCAGCCCGTCCGGGGTAGGCAAAAACATTCAGTACTTC.

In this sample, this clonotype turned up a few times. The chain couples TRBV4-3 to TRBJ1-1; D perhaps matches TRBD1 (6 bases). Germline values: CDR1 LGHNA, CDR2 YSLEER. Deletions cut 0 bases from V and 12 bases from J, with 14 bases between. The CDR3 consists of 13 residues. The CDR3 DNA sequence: TGCGCCAGCAGCCAAGATAGCAGGGGTCGAACTTTCTTT. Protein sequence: CASSQDSRGRTFF.

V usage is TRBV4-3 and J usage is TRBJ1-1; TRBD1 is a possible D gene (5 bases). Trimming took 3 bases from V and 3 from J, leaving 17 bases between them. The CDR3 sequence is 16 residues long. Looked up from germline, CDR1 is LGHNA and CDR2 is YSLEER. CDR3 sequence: CASSHPAAGSYTEAFF. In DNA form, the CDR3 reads TGCGCCAGCAGCCACCCCGCGGCAGGGTCGTACACTGAAGCTTTCTTT.